This T cell receptor beta chain appears in the sequencing data of a study of T cell responses to AZD1222 COVID-19 vaccine. With regard to this clone: The antigen is unknown.

Assay: immunoSEQ multiplex PCR; the TCRdb copy retains only in-frame clones and omits some. The sample contains 130,000 to 150,000 clones, around 92% of which appear only once. This CDR3 has 16 amino acids. Germline loops: CDR1 SGHNT, CDR2 YENEEA. Germline trimming cut 5 bases from V and 8 bases from J; bases unmatched to any gene: 8. Whole-study results and caveats: Only five or six AZD1222 recipients tested seropositive at baseline.

Source: peripheral blood, taken on day 0 of AZD1222 vaccination. The rearrangement uses TRBV11-3 and TRBJ2-1; 14 bases match TRBD2. The TCR sequence derives from an adult in good health. The CDR3 coding sequence is TGTGCCAGCAGCATCTCGACTAGCGGGGGGGCCGATGAGCAGTTCTTC. It encodes CASSISTSGGADEQFF.